This T cell receptor (beta chain) was captured by sequencing in a study of T cells in localized non-small cell lung cancer. Study results and caveats: Uninvolved adjacent lung had higher T cell clonality than tumor and all other tissues. Sequencing involved a lone tumor region, leaving heterogeneity possible. Increased T cell density in blood showed an association with longer overall survival. The appearance of a median approximately 57 of the top 100 tumor clones was seen in adjacent lung.

Concerning this clone: Its cognate antigen is unknown.

V was clipped by 0 bases and J by 5 bases, with 14 bases between them. Germline CDR1 is SGDLS and CDR2 is YYNGEE. The CDR3 spans 15 residues. TCRdb keeps only in-frame clones here, not all; method: immunoSEQ multiplex PCR. The sample contains 40,000 to 55,000 clones, around 80% of which appear only once. This sequence joins TRBV9 and TRBJ1-1; unclear D gene. Sample: PBMCs, taken before any cancer treatment. This clonotype was obtained from a woman aged 35 to 69 with stage II lung adenocarcinoma. Here the CDR3 DNA reads TGTGCCAGCAGCGTAGACCCCCGTTCGAAGACTGAAGCTTTCTTT. As protein: CASSVDPRSKTEAFF.